The rows below give T cell receptor beta chains drawn from one sample of a study of Graves' ophthalmopathy and Graves' hyperthyroidism. In TCRdb, the multiplex PCR reads were re-called with MiXCR into one record per CDR3 protein. The table includes hundreds of thousands of distinct CDR3 sequences, about two fifths detected once. Sequenced material: peripheral blood. These receptors were taken from an adult man with Graves' ophthalmopathy. Both conserved end residues are part of each CDR3. A D gene is named only where the DNA matches it firmly. The size of a clone is reported for some rows only, either as once, few or many, or as a class for expanded clones.

d_call,clone_size,j_call,v_call,cdr3_nt,cdr3_aa
TRBD2,many,TRBJ2-7,TRBV5-1,TGCGCCAGCAGCTTGTTAGCGGGAGAGGACGAGCAGTACTTC,CASSLLAGEDEQYF
TRBD1,many,TRBJ1-4,TRBV12-3/TRBV12-4,TGTGCCAGCAGCGCCCAGGGGGGCGTCGGAAAACTGTTTTTT,CASSAQGGVGKLFF
-,-,TRBJ1-1,TRBV20-1,TGCAGTGCTGGACTTCCGGGACTTCAAGCTTTCTTT,CSAGLPGLQAFF
-,-,TRBJ2-7,TRBV5-4,TGTGCCAGCAGCTTGGAGGGTGGACAGCACTACGAGCAGTACTTC,CASSLEGGQHYEQYF
-,many,TRBJ2-2,TRBV25-1,TGTGCCAGCAGGGGCCTTGCGAACACCGGGGAGCTGTTTTTT,CASRGLANTGELFF
TRBD1,-,TRBJ1-6,TRBV25-1,TGTGCCAGCCCCCGGGACAGAAATTCACCCCTCCACTTT,CASPRDRNSPLHF
-,-,TRBJ2-7,TRBV20-1,TGCAGTGCTAGAACCATTACCTCCTACGAGCAGTACTTC,CSARTITSYEQYF
-,-,TRBJ1-5,TRBV30,TGTGCCTGGAGTGGAAGGGGTAGTCAGCCCCAGCATTTT,CAWSGRGSQPQHF
-,many,TRBJ2-2,TRBV7-9,TGTGCCAGCAGAGACACATCGAACACCGGGGAGCTGTTTTTT,CASRDTSNTGELFF
TRBD1,many,TRBJ1-2,TRBV5-6,TGTGCCAGCAGCCGACAGGGGAAGGATGGCTACACCTTC,CASSRQGKDGYTF
-,many,TRBJ1-2,TRBV20-1,TGCAGTGCACCCAAAGGGAGCATCCAGACCGCGGGCGGCTACACCTTC,CSAPKGSIQTAGGYTF
-,-,TRBJ2-1,TRBV2,TGTGCCAGCAGTACCCGGACAAGCTACAATGAGCAGTTCTTC,CASSTRTSYNEQFF
-,many,TRBJ1-1,TRBV29-1,TGCAGCGTTGAAGTTCCTCAAGGTAACACTGAAGCTTTCTTT,CSVEVPQGNTEAFF
-,-,TRBJ2-7,TRBV29-1,TGCAGCGAACAGGGAGTCGAGCAGTACTTC,CSEQGVEQYF
TRBD1,-,TRBJ2-7,TRBV3-1,TGTGCCAGCTCGGACAGGGGGCGAGGAGGGCAGTACTTC,CASSDRGRGGQYF
-,-,TRBJ1-4,TRBV25-1,TGTGCCAGCTCGATGGGAACGAACGAAAAACTGTTTTTT,CASSMGTNEKLFF
-,few,TRBJ1-5,TRBV12-3/TRBV12-4,TGTGCCAGCAGCCAAGCCCTCCCATCCGGGCCCCAGCATTTT,CASSQALPSGPQHF
TRBD1,-,TRBJ1-4,TRBV27,TGTGCCAGCAGTTTACACAGGGGCGAAAAACTGTTTTTT,CASSLHRGEKLFF
-,few,TRBJ1-4,TRBV2,TGTGCCAGCAGCCTACGGCCTGGGGGGCCGGATGAAAAACTGTTTTTT,CASSLRPGGPDEKLFF
-,many,TRBJ2-5,TRBV7-9,TGTGCCAGCAGCTCAGGGGATTATGAGACCCAGTACTTC,CASSSGDYETQYF
-,few,TRBJ2-5,TRBV10-3,TGTGCCAGCAGCTTGGCCCCAGGGTATCAAGAGACCCAGTACTTC,CASSLAPGYQETQYF
-,many,TRBJ1-2,TRBV5-1,TGCGCCAGCAGCTTGGCACAGGGTATACGGGGCTACACCTTC,CASSLAQGIRGYTF
TRBD2,many,TRBJ2-5,TRBV20-1,TGCAGTGCTTATAGCGGGGGGGCGGAGACCCAGTACTTC,CSAYSGGAETQYF
-,many,TRBJ1-3,TRBV10-3,TGTGCCATCAGTGAGTCCGGACAGCGATATGGAAACACCATATATTTT,CAISESGQRYGNTIYF
-,-,TRBJ1-2,TRBV10-3,TGTGCCATCAGTGAGTCCACAGGGTTAGATGGCTACACCTTC,CAISESTGLDGYTF
TRBD1,-,TRBJ1-4,TRBV10-3,TGTGCCATCAGTAGAGACAGGGGTGAAAAACTGTTTTTT,CAISRDRGEKLFF
-,-,TRBJ2-7,TRBV24-1,TGTGCCACCAGTGGGGACGAGCAGTACTTC,CATSGDEQYF
TRBD1,many,TRBJ1-1,TRBV4-1,TGCGCCAGCAGCCAAGGGACAGGGTATGAAGCTTTCTTT,CASSQGTGYEAFF
-,many,TRBJ2-5,TRBV29-1,TGCAGCGTTGAAGGCACCCAAGAGACCCAGTACTTC,CSVEGTQETQYF
TRBD2,-,TRBJ2-1,TRBV25-1,TGTGCCAGCATCACCCCGGGACTACCCTACAATGAGCAGTTCTTC,CASITPGLPYNEQFF
-,many,TRBJ2-2,TRBV29-1,TGCAGCATAGAGGACTTACCAGCCGGGGAGCTGTTTTTT,CSIEDLPAGELFF
-,few,TRBJ1-2,TRBV6-5,TGTGCCAGCAGTTACGGGGGACATGTAAATCGATACACCTTC,CASSYGGHVNRYTF
-,-,TRBJ1-2,TRBV20-1,TGCAGTATACAGGCGAACTATGGCTACACCTTC,CSIQANYGYTF
-,-,TRBJ2-6,TRBV7-2,TGTGCCAGCAGCTTAGAGGCACCCTCTGGAAACTCTGGGGCCAACGTCCTGACTTTC,CASSLEAPSGNSGANVLTF
-,-,TRBJ2-5,TRBV7-9,TGTGCCAGCAGCTCCGGGACCGAGCTAGAGACCCAGTACTTC,CASSSGTELETQYF
-,-,TRBJ1-1,TRBV24-1,TGTGCCACCAGTGGCGCAGGGCCCGGCACTGAAGCTTTCTTT,CATSGAGPGTEAFF
-,few,TRBJ2-5,TRBV20-1,TGCAGTGCTAGCCGGGGGGCCTCGTACCAAGAGACCCAGTACTTC,CSASRGASYQETQYF
-,-,TRBJ1-5,TRBV15,TGTGCCACCAGCAGAACCGGGGCCTACGAGCAGCCCCAGCATTTT,CATSRTGAYEQPQHF
TRBD1,many,TRBJ1-4,TRBV20-1,TGCAGTGCTAGCCGACAGGGTATGCGGTTT,CSASRQGMRF
TRBD2,-,TRBJ2-2,TRBV11-2,TGTGCCAGCAGCTTAGATAGGTTGCGGGAGGGCCGAACCAGGGAGCTGTTTTTT,CASSLDRLREGRTRELFF
-,many,TRBJ2-5,TRBV20-1,TGCAGTGCTAGAGGGGCGGGGAGTCCCCAAGAGACCCAGTACTTC,CSARGAGSPQETQYF
TRBD2,many,TRBJ2-5,TRBV4-1,TGCGCCAGCAGCCACCGAGCGGGAGAAGGAGAGACCCAGTACTTC,CASSHRAGEGETQYF
TRBD1,many,TRBJ2-7,TRBV9,TGTGCCAGCAGCGGCGGTATAGGGACAGGGGCCTACGAGCAGTACTTC,CASSGGIGTGAYEQYF
TRBD1,-,TRBJ2-5,TRBV19,TGTGCCAGTATCGCCCCCAGGACAGGGGGTGGTGCGGCGACCCAGTACTTC,CASIAPRTGGGAATQYF
-,many,TRBJ1-1,TRBV19,TGTGCCAGTATTGGGGTTTTGGACACTGAAGCTTTCTTT,CASIGVLDTEAFF
-,many,TRBJ1-4,TRBV7-8,TGTGCCAGCAGCCAACAGGCGGTTGATGAAAAACTGTTTTTT,CASSQQAVDEKLFF
-,many,TRBJ1-1,TRBV7-9,TGTGCCAGCAGCCCGTCCTGGGTCTTCGGGGACACTGAAGCTTTCTTT,CASSPSWVFGDTEAFF
-,many,TRBJ2-5,TRBV7-2,TGTGCCAGCAGCTTTGCAGACAGGAGAGAGACCCAGTACTTC,CASSFADRRETQYF
-,few,TRBJ1-5,TRBV10-3,TGTGCCATCAGTGAGGACAGGCAGCCCCAGCATTTT,CAISEDRQPQHF
TRBD1,-,TRBJ1-1,TRBV12-5,TGTGCCAGCAGTTTGCGGACAGGGGGAGAAGAAGCTTTCTTT,CASSLRTGGEEAFF
-,-,TRBJ1-2,TRBV29-1,TGCAGCTTTCGAGACTATGGCTACACCTTC,CSFRDYGYTF
-,-,TRBJ2-7,TRBV10-3,TGTGCCAGCAGTAGCTTGAGGGGGGGCTCTGGAGAGCAGTACTTC,CASSSLRGGSGEQYF
TRBD1,-,TRBJ2-7,TRBV19,TGTGCCAGTAATCCAACAGGGGGCGCTTGGGCCTACGAGCAGTACTTC,CASNPTGGAWAYEQYF